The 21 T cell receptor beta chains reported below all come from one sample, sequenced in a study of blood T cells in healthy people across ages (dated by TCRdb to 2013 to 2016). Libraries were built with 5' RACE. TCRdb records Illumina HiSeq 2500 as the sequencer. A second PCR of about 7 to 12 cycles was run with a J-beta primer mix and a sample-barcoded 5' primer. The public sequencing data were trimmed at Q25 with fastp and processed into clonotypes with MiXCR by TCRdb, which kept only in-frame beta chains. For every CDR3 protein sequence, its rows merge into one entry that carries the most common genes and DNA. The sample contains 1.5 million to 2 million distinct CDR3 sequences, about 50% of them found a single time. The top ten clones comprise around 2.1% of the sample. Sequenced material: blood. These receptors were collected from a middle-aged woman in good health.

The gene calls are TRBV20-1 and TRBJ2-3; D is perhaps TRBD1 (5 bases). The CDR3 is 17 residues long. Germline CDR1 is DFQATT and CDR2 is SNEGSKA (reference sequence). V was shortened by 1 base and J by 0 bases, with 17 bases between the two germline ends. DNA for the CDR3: TGCAGTGCTAGAGCCTGGAATCAGGGTCTAAGCACAGATACGCAGTATTTT. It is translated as CSARAWNQGLSTDTQYF.

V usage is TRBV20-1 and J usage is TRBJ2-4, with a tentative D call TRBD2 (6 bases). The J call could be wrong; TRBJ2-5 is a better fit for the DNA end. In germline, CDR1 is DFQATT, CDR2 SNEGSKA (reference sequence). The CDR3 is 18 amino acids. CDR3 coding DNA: TGCAGTGCTAGAGATGTTGGGCGGGGCCTGACATACGCGGAGACCCAGTACTTC. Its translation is CSARDVGRGLTYAETQYF.

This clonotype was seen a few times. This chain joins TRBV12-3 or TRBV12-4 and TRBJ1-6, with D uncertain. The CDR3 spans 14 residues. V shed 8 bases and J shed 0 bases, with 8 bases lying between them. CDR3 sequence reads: CASAGFSYNSPLHF. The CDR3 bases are TGTGCCAGCGCGGGATTCTCCTATAATTCACCCCTCCACTTT.

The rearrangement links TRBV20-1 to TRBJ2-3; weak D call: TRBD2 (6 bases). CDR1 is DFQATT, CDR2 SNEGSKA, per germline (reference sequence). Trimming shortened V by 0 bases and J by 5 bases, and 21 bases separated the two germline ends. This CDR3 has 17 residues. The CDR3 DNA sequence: TGCAGTGCTAGAGAGGGGGAGCGGGTCTTGCCGGGAGATACGCAGTATTTT. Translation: CSAREGERVLPGDTQYF.

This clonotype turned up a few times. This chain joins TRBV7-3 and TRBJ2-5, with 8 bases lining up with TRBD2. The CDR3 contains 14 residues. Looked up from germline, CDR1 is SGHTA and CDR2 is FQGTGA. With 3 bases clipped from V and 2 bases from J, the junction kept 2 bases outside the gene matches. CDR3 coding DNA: TGTGCCAGCAGCTTTACTAGCGGACAAGAGACCCAGTACTTC. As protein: CASSFTSGQETQYF.

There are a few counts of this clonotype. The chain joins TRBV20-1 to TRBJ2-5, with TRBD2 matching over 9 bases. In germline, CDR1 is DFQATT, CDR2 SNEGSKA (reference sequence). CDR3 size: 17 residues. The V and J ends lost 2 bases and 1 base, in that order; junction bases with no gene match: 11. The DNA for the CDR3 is TGCAGTGCTAGACCGCCTAAGAGCGGGGGGTTCCAAGAGACCCAGTACTTC. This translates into CSARPPKSGGFQETQYF.

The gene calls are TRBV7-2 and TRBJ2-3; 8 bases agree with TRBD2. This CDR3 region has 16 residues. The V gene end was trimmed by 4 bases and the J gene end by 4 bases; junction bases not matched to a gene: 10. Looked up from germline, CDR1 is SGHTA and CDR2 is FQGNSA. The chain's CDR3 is CASSSRLALWADTQYF. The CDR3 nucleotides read TGTGCCAGCAGCTCCAGACTAGCGCTCTGGGCAGATACGCAGTATTTT.

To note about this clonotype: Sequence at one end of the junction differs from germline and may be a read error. Written as DNA, the CDR3 is TGTGCCGGCAGCCCGCAGGTACAGGGTAGGTTTGTCGAAGAGACCCAGTACTTC. Its protein product is CAGSPQVQGRFVEETQYF. The gene calls are TRBV7-9 and TRBJ2-5; maybe TRBD1 (6 bases). Germline V gene lookup returns CDR1 SEHNR and CDR2 FQNEAQ (reference sequence). The CDR3 spans 18 residues.

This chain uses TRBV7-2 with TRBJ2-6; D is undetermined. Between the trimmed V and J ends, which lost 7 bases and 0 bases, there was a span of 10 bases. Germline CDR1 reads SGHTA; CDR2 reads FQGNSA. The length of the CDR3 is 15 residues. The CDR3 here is CASKLMGSGANVLTF. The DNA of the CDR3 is TGTGCCAGCAAGCTAATGGGCTCTGGGGCCAACGTCCTGACTTTC.

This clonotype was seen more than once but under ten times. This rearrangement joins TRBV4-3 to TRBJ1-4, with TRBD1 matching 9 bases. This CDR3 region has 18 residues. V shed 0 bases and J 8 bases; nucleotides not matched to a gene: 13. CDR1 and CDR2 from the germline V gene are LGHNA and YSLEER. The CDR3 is CASSQDPVGGQGGEKLFF. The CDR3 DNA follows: TGCGCCAGCAGCCAAGACCCGGTGGGGGGACAGGGCGGAGAAAAACTGTTTTTT.

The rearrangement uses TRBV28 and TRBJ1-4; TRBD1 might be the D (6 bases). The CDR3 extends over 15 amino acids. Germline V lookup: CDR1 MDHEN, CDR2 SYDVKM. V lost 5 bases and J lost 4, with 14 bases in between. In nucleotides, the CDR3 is TGTGCCAGCAGTACGTTACAGGGATTTAATGAAAAACTGTTTTTT. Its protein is CASSTLQGFNEKLFF.

CDR3 residues: CASSQRGGKEQFF. The DNA of the CDR3 is TGTGCCAGCAGCCAAAGGGGGGGGAAAGAGCAGTTCTTC. The chain employs TRBV3-1 and TRBJ2-1; D is perhaps TRBD2 (7 bases). The CDR3 has 13 amino acids. Germline V gene sequence: CDR1 LGHDT, CDR2 YNNKEL (reference sequence). Deletions cut 2 bases from V and 10 bases from J, with 12 bases between.

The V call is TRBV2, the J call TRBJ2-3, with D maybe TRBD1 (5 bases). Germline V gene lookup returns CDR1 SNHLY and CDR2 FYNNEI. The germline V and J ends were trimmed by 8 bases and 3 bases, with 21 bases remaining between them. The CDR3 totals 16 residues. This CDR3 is CASLFRPRAGTDTQYF. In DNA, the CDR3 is TGTGCCAGCCTATTTCGACCCAGGGCCGGTACAGATACGCAGTATTTT.

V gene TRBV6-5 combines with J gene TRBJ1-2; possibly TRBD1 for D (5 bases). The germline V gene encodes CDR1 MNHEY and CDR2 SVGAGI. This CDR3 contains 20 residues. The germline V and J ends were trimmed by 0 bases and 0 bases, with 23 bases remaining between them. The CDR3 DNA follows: TGTGCCAGCAGTTACTCGGGTTCAGGGTCGGCCCGGTTCACTAACTATGGCTACACCTTC. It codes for CASSYSGSGSARFTNYGYTF.

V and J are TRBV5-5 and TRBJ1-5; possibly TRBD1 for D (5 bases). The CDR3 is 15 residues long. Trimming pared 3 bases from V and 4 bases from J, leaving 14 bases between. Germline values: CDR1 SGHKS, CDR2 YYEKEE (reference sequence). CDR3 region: CASSSGDGENQPQHF. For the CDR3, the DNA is TGTGCCAGCAGCTCCGGGGACGGTGAGAATCAGCCCCAGCATTTT.

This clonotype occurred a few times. CDR3 nucleotides: TGCAGTGCTAGATCGGAACTTAACTATGGCTACACCTTC. This gives the protein CSARSELNYGYTF. The chain couples TRBV20-1 to TRBJ1-2; D is ambiguous. V lost 2 bases and J 1 base, leaving 8 bases between the germline ends. The length of the CDR3 is 13 residues. Germline V CDR1 and CDR2: DFQATT, SNEGSKA (reference sequence).

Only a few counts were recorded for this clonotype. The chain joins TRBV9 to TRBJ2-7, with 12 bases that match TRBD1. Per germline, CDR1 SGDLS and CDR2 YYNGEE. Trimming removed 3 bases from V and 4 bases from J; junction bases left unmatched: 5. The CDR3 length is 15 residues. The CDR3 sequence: CASSAEGQGAYEQYF. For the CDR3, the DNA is TGTGCCAGCAGCGCTGAGGGACAGGGGGCTTACGAGCAGTACTTC.

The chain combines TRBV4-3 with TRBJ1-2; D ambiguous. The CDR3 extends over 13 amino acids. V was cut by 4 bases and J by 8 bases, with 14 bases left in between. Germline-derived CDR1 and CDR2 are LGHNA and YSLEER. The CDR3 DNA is TGCGCCAGCAGCCGAGTACTCGAGACGGGCTACACCTTC. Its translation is CASSRVLETGYTF.

The CDR3: CASSQDPQRGERTGELFF. In DNA form, the CDR3 reads TGTGCCAGCAGCCAAGATCCCCAGCGGGGGGAGAGGACCGGGGAGCTGTTTTTT. The chain joins TRBV4-2 to TRBJ2-2, with 9 nucleotides matching TRBD2. The CDR3 extends over 18 amino acids. The V and J ends lost 0 bases and 5 bases, in that order; junction bases with no gene match: 10. Looked up from germline, CDR1 is LGHNA and CDR2 is YNFKEQ.

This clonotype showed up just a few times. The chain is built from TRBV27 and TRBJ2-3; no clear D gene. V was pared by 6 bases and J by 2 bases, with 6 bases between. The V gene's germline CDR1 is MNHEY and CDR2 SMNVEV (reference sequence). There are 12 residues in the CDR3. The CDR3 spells CASRHSTDTQYF. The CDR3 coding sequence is TGTGCCAGCAGACACTCCACAGATACGCAGTATTTT.

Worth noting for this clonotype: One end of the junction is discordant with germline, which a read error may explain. The CDR3 protein is CASSLRRTAEKETQYF. CDR3 DNA: TGTGCCAGTAGCTTACGGAGGACAGCCGAAAAAGAGACCCAGTACTTC. The chain has TRBV7-9 and TRBJ2-5, with D perhaps matching TRBD1 (6 bases). The CDR3 runs 16 residues. Germline V lookup: CDR1 SEHNR, CDR2 FQNEAQ (reference sequence).